The clone carrying this T cell receptor beta chain showed up just a few times. Its antigen is not identified. Sequencing targeted expressed TCRB transcripts, as all isolated RNA had been reverse transcribed. Assay used: immunoSEQ multiplex PCR; TCRdb lists only in-frame clones, some missing. The table lists about 350,000 clones, 20% of them singletons. This sample was included in a study of beta chain features in type 1 diabetes. Isolation of CD4+ naive, central memory, regulatory and stem cell-like memory cells was achieved by sorting via CD45RO/CCR7/CD25/CD127/CD95/CD27. Findings and caveats of the study: The study found fewer insertions and more deletions at VDJ junctions in type 1 diabetes patients.

V lost 0 bases, J lost 5 bases, and 20 bases lay in between. Germline loops: CDR1 SGHKS, CDR2 YYEKEE (reference sequence). The CDR3 spans 17 residues. This clonotype originated in a woman younger than 35 in good health. Material: naive CD4+ T cells from blood. This chain links TRBV5-5 with TRBJ2-5; D might be TRBD1 (6 bases). CDR3 sequence: CASSLVPSYRAGETQYF. In DNA, the CDR3 is TGTGCCAGCAGCTTGGTGCCCTCTTACAGGGCCGGTGAGACCCAGTACTTC. The variable domain in full, completed from reference TRBV5-5 and TRBJ2-5, reads DAGVTQSPTHLIKTRGQQVTLRCSPISGHKSVSWYQQVLGQGPQFIFQYYEKEERGRGNFPDRFSARQFPNYSSELNVNALLLGDSALYLCASSLVPSYRAGETQYFGPGTRLLVL.